The sequence of this T cell receptor (beta chain) was determined in a study of T cells in Graves' hyperthyroidism and ophthalmopathy (dated by TCRdb to the late 2010s). With regard to the full study: Peripheral blood was sampled at the time of initial diagnosis, prior to any treatment. A discovery cohort of about a hundred patients, approximately 45 with Graves' ophthalmopathy and roughly 59 with stable Graves' hyperthyroidism, was used to find distinguishing TCR V-J signatures. Prospective prediction of ophthalmopathy was tested in an independent validation cohort consisting of under 20 hyperthyroidism patients and around 16 patients who later progressed to ophthalmopathy. The 75 to 100 discovery patients were randomly split 7:3 into training and test sets. Thyroid tissue and blood T-cell repertoires from several Graves' hyperthyroidism patients were also compared in the study. After sampling, hyperthyroidism patients received methimazole starting at 30 mg daily, and ophthalmopathy patients received high-dose intravenous methylprednisolone. The paper reports TCR Vbeta CDR3 sequencing of more than 120 peripheral blood samples: around 45 ophthalmopathy, fewer than 85 hyperthyroidism and around 17 progressor patients.

The TCR beta CDR3 regions were amplified from the RNA transcripts. A first-round RT-PCR of the TCR CDR3 used the HTBI primer set with the Qiagen OneStep RT-PCR kit. A second multiplex PCR round built the libraries, followed by size selection and purification. Libraries were sequenced paired-end with 100 bp reads on an Illumina HiSeq2000. In the authors' own workflow: SOAPnuke was used to process the raw data, throwing out any read that contained adapters or uncalled bases, had a mean Phred below 15, or lacked an exact constant-primer or identifier match. COPE v1.2.5 was used to merge the high-quality paired reads, and each unique nucleotide sequence was defined as a clonotype. MiTCR v1.1 was used to align the clonotypes against IMGT TRBV, TRBD and TRBJ reference segments. Analysis was restricted to V-J combinations with a frequency above 0.0001, which covered about 99% of repertoires. The TCS score was defined as F50 (clonal expansion) divided by E x V (chaos), with BLOSUM62-based TCRdist calculated between CDR3 peptides within each V-J. Welch's t-statistics and random forest reduced roughly 500 V-J features to 10 to 15, which were used in a naive Bayes classifier (R e1071). The public reads were run again by TCRdb, first through fastp at Q25 and then through MiXCR, and only productive beta chains were kept. Every CDR3 protein is listed once, alongside the most common genes and DNA of its rows. These V and J calls rely on TCRdb rather than the paper's analysis. The sample includes roughly 200,000 distinct CDR3 sequences, with around 16% observed a single time. 44% of the sample comes from the top ten.

Turning to this clonotype: Its target antigen remains unknown. No qualities accompany the bases; no much larger clone lies one base away.

Stable Graves' hyperthyroidism was defined as no progression to ophthalmopathy during 18 months of follow-up. Hyperthyroidism patients were newly diagnosed, with disease duration under 2 months, and aged 18 to 65 years. The study excluded patients with uncontrolled infections, other autoimmune diseases, pregnancy or lactation. Diagnoses relied on clinical symptoms, serum thyroxine and TRAb, thyroid ultrasound and orbital computed tomography. PBMCs were separated from approximately 9.9 ml of fresh peripheral blood using Ficoll-Paque density gradient centrifugation. Total RNA was extracted using Trizol reagent, and RNA quality was assessed on an Agilent 2100 Bioanalyzer. Taken from cysteine to phenylalanine, the CDR3 has 15 residues. Just the 45-base CDR3 DNA is kept, in frame starting at base 1. A distance of 12 bases separates the germline ends of V and J, which lose 4 bases and 2 bases respectively. The germline V gene yields MNHNS for CDR1 and SASEGT for CDR2.

Study-wide findings and limitations: During validation, the model predicted progression to ophthalmopathy a median of around six months ahead of onset, with around 65% sensitivity and 72% to 85% specificity. Most expanded thyroid clonotypes (frequency above 0.001) were also detected in blood, suggesting blood repertoires may reflect thyroid immune responses. Sample size was not statistically predetermined, and blinding of investigators to group allocation was not performed. A 13 V-J signature model separated ophthalmopathy from stable hyperthyroidism, with approximately 87% sensitivity and 81.08% specificity in cross-validation and 80%/75% in testing.

Material for sequencing was blood. The V and J segments used are TRBV6-1 and TRBJ1-3; TRBD1 is possibly the D segment (5 matching bases). The receptor's source is a man in his forties with Graves' hyperthyroidism. The nucleotide sequence is TGTGCCAGCAGTGCAGAAAACAGGCCTGGAAACACCATATATTTT. This yields the protein CASSAENRPGNTIYF.